These 20 T cell receptor beta chains were sequenced from one sample in a study of technical replicates of blood from four donors (dated by TCRdb to the late 2010s). The receptor library was made with the immunoSEQ multiplex PCR assay. Entries here come from immuneACCESS through TCRdb and include only in-frame sequences with V and J called. Some clones fail to appear in such tables; in the studies checked, an unresolved V gene covers under half of the shortfall, and the cause of the remainder is unknown. The sample records 60,000 to 65,000 clones, almost 95% of which are singletons. Roughly 4.2% of the sample belongs to the ten largest clones. Material: PBMCs. Every receptor here comes from a human donor in good health. Some clones in this sample may be carry-over from other donors' samples.

This chain connects TRBV18 to TRBJ2-7; D is possibly TRBD2 (7 bases). Germline CDR1 is KGHSH and CDR2 is LQKENI. This CDR3 region has 15 residues. V lost 3 bases and J 6 bases, leaving 18 bases between the germline ends. For the CDR3, the DNA is TGTGCCAGCTCACCCCGAGGGGGGGAGATTTCCGAGCAGTACTTC. Translated: CASSPRGGEISEQYF.

The rearrangement links TRBV7-3 to TRBJ2-1; the D gene is possibly TRBD2 (6 bases). The CDR3 length is 13 residues. Trimming stripped 0 bases from V and 12 bases from J, with 12 bases between. Germline-derived CDR1 and CDR2 are SGHTA and FQGTGA. The CDR3 loop is CASSLTREDLQFF. The CDR3 nucleotides read TGTGCCAGCAGCTTAACGAGGGAGGACTTGCAGTTCTTC.

The chain couples TRBV7-2 to TRBJ2-7, with 7 bases matching TRBD1. The germline CDR1 and CDR2 sequences are SGHTA and FQGNSA. The CDR3 is made up of 14 amino acids. With V trimmed by 2 bases and J by 1 base, 2 bases remained unmatched. Here the CDR3 DNA reads TGTGCCAGCAGCTTAAGGGGGCAGTCCTACGAGCAGTACTTC. This codes for CASSLRGQSYEQYF.

V gene TRBV4-2 combines with J gene TRBJ2-5; TRBD2 agrees at 9 bases. CDR1 is LGHNA, CDR2 YNFKEQ, per germline. After removal of 1 base from V and 5 bases from J, the junction contained 8 bases not matched to a gene. CDR3 length equals 16 residues. CDR3 sequence: CASSQGASGDEETQYF. The CDR3, as DNA: TGTGCCAGCAGCCAAGGTGCTAGCGGGGACGAGGAGACCCAGTACTTC.

Comments on this clone: The junction departs from germline at one end; a sequencing error may be responsible. The chain joins TRBV7-9 to TRBJ1-1, with 7 bases fitting TRBD1. The germline V gene has CDR1 SEHNR and CDR2 FQNEAQ (reference sequence). This CDR3 contains 13 residues. CDR3 bases: TGTGCCAGCAGCCCGACAGGGTCCCCTGAGGCTTTCTTT. Translated, it gives CASSPTGSPEAFF.

V usage is TRBV30 and J usage is TRBJ1-2; TRBD1 might be the D (6 bases). The CDR3 consists of 14 residues. The V and J ends lost 0 bases and 8 bases respectively, with 16 bases between them. Per germline, CDR1 GTSNPN and CDR2 SVGIG (reference sequence). For the CDR3, the DNA is TGTGCCTGGAGTGTAAGAGGACAGACACCAGGCTACACCTTC. Amino acids: CAWSVRGQTPGYTF. Variable domain in full (rest from reference TRBV30 and TRBJ1-2): SQTIHQWPATLVQPVGSPLSLECTVEGTSNPNLYWYRQAAGRGLQLLFYSVGIGQISSEVPQNLSASRPQDRQFILSSKKLLLSDSGFYLCAWSVRGQTPGYTFGSGTRLTVV.

J is TRBJ2-7 and V is TRBV7-2; D is unresolved. This CDR3 is built from 14 residues. Trimming took off 1 base at V and 2 bases at J, with 9 bases between the two ends. Germline CDR1 is SGHTA and CDR2 is FQGNSA. CDR3 nucleotides: TGTGCCAGCAGCTTAGGGCAGGCCACCTACGAGCAGTACTTC. Its translation: CASSLGQATYEQYF.

The chain carries TRBV7-2 and TRBJ1-2; D is ambiguous. With 4 bases removed from V and 6 bases from J, the gap between germline ends came to 15 bases. There are 14 residues in the CDR3. Germline CDR1 is SGHTA and CDR2 is FQGNSA. In nucleotides, the CDR3 is TGTGCCAGCAGCTCCCCTCGTGGAGGAAATGGCTACACCTTC. It yields the protein CASSSPRGGNGYTF.

The chain uses TRBV1 and TRBJ2-3; TRBD2, the table's D call, was not compared with the DNA. TRBV1 is listed as a pseudogene. There are 22 residues in the CDR3. The CDR3 DNA reads as TGCACCAGCAGCCAAGTGAATAGCGGGAGGGCCCTTATACCCCGTGGCACAGATACGCAGTATTTT. Its protein product is CTSSQVNSGRALIPRGTDTQYF.

In the case of this clone: Other DNA sequences of this sample code for an identical CDR3. The chain joins TRBV5-1 to TRBJ2-5, with 8 bases that match TRBD2. CDR3 length: 14 residues. Germline CDR1 SGHRS, CDR2 YFSETQ. Trimming removed 2 bases from V and 3 bases from J; junction bases left unmatched: 3. CDR3 in amino acids: CASSLGAGEETQYF. In nucleotides, the CDR3 is TGCGCCAGCAGCTTAGGAGCGGGAGAAGAGACCCAGTACTTC.

V is TRBV6-5 and J is TRBJ2-3; no reliable D call. The CDR3 consists of 14 residues. CDR1 is MNHEY, CDR2 SVGAGI, per germline. V shed 4 bases and J shed 0 bases, with 8 bases lying between them. CDR3 in amino acids: CASSSQPSTDTQYF. CDR3 bases: TGTGCCAGCAGTTCACAACCAAGCACAGATACGCAGTATTTT.

The chain couples TRBV4-3 to TRBJ2-5; D possibly corresponds to TRBD1 (7 bases). Germline V gives CDR1 LGHNA, CDR2 YSLEER. This CDR3 spans 15 amino acids. The V and J ends lost 1 base and 5 bases respectively, with 14 bases between them. CDR3 sequence: CASSQGLQGRETQYF. The CDR3 coding sequence is TGCGCCAGCAGCCAAGGTTTACAGGGGAGGGAGACCCAGTACTTC.

The rearrangement links TRBV6-5 to TRBJ1-2; 7 bases line up with TRBD1. The germline V gene encodes CDR1 MNHEY and CDR2 SVGAGI. The J segment lost 8 bases and the V segment lost 4 bases, leaving 4 bases of the junction unmatched. The CDR3 sequence is 12 residues long. CDR3 nucleotide sequence: TGTGCCAGCAGTTCCAGGGGGGTAGGCTACACCTTC. It specifies CASSSRGVGYTF.

The V call is TRBV6-1, the J call TRBJ2-5; the D is unclear. The CDR3 runs 12 residues. Per germline, CDR1 MNHNS and CDR2 SASEGT. Trimming cost V 5 bases and J 4 bases, with 8 bases left between them. Here the CDR3 DNA reads TGTGCCAGCAGTCCGGTTTCAGAGACCCAGTACTTC. As protein: CASSPVSETQYF.

V usage is TRBV6-5 and J usage is TRBJ2-1; TRBD1 matches at 8 bases. Germline CDR1 and CDR2: MNHEY and SVGAGI. Trimming cost V 7 bases and J 6 bases; bases outside gene matches: 8. The CDR3 contains 14 residues. The CDR3 DNA is TGTGCCAGCAAGAAGGGGACAGGAAGCAATGAGCAGTTCTTC. Encoded protein: CASKKGTGSNEQFF.

This sequence joins TRBV5-4 and TRBJ2-3; TRBD2 matches 9 bases. V dropped 4 bases and J dropped 3; count of bases not matched to a gene: 12. In germline, CDR1 is SGHNT, CDR2 YYREEE (reference sequence). The CDR3 contains 17 residues. The CDR3 bases are TGTGCCAGCAGCAGAGGGGCCGCGGGGGGGCGGACAGATACGCAGTATTTT. It yields the protein CASSRGAAGGRTDTQYF.

The table lists this clone with a few counts. This sequence joins TRBV4-2 and TRBJ2-6, with 10 bases lining up with TRBD1. J lost 0 bases, V lost 1 base, and 3 bases had no gene match. The germline gives CDR1 LGHNA, CDR2 YNFKEQ. This CDR3 region has 18 residues. This chain's CDR3 is CASSQAGQGLSGANVLTF. The CDR3 region has the DNA TGTGCCAGCAGCCAAGCGGGACAGGGGCTCTCTGGGGCCAACGTCCTGACTTTC.

The chain combines TRBV7-9 with TRBJ1-4; 10 bases align to TRBD1. This CDR3 contains 16 residues. After removal of 5 bases from V and 2 bases from J, the junction contained 5 bases not matched to a gene. Germline V gene data show CDR1 as SEHNR and CDR2 as FQNEAQ (reference sequence). The CDR3 region is CASSADRGHTNEKLFF. In DNA form, the CDR3 reads TGTGCCAGCAGCGCCGACAGGGGGCACACTAATGAAAAACTGTTTTTT.

V gene TRBV7-9 combines with J gene TRBJ2-7; a weak D match, TRBD1 (5 bases). CDR3 size: 14 residues. Germline V gene data show CDR1 as SEHNR and CDR2 as FQNEAQ (reference sequence). V gave up 2 bases and J gave up 6 bases, with 14 bases separating them. CDR3: CASSLSNNRGEQYF. CDR3 DNA sequence: TGTGCCAGCAGCTTATCGAACAATAGGGGCGAGCAGTACTTC.

The chain carries TRBV6-5 and TRBJ1-1, with 7 bases matching TRBD1. Germline V gene sequence: CDR1 MNHEY, CDR2 SVGAGI. V was clipped by 6 bases and J by 1 base; unmatched bases: 8. The CDR3 contains 15 residues. The CDR3 reads CASRADRLRNTEAFF. Here the CDR3 DNA reads TGTGCCAGCAGGGCGGACAGGCTTAGGAACACTGAAGCTTTCTTT.